This T cell receptor beta chain was observed in a study of Tregs in tolerant kidney transplant recipients. Study-wide points: Validation in larger populations is needed because few patients were studied. Tregs expanded with activated donor B cells seemed most donor-specific. Tolerant patients' donor-specific Tregs expanded beyond overall Tregs, suggesting antigen-driven growth.

Clones were sequenced by immunoSEQ multiplex PCR, and TCRdb holds only the in-frame ones, with some missing. This repertoire includes tens of thousands of clones. On this clone itself: Its antigen is not known. The read terminates 3 residues ahead of where the CDR3 ends, so the germline J gene completes it.

Related graft donors supplied nonmyeloablative bone marrow transplants, and mixed chimerism was transient. Unstimulated Tregs (CD4+CD25+CD127-) and CD4+CD25- non-Tregs were sorted from PBMCs. Trimming at V came to 4 bases and at J to 2 bases, leaving 6 bases not matched to a gene. The CDR3 has 15 amino acids. CDR1 and CDR2 from the germline V gene are MDHEN and SYDVKM. This chain joins TRBV28 and TRBJ2-7; 9 bases are a match to TRBD1. The sequence derives from a human patient who received a combined kidney and bone marrow transplant. T cells may partly derive from the graft donor. Specimen: CD4+ T cells from blood (PBMCs), collected 24 months after the transplant. Here the CDR3 reads CASSSPDRGPYEQYF. The DNA read from the CDR3 is TGTGCCAGCAGTTCCCCGGACAGGGGCCCCTACGAG.